The present T cell receptor (beta chain) was sequenced within a study of blood T cell repertoires in COVID-19 (dated by TCRdb to 2018 to 2020). Study-level background: Samples covering the acute and convalescent phases of COVID-19 were provided by collaborators in the United States, Italy and Spain. The prospective study material was composed of cDNA or gDNA derived from T cells, B-cell-depleted T cells, or PBMCs. The dataset comprised deeply sampled blood TCRbeta repertoires from subjects exposed to, actively infected with, or recovered from COVID-19. A freely available public database, intended as a resource for researchers studying the immune response to SARS-CoV-2, is where the repertoires were released. The samples were drawn from the first 160 participants of the ongoing ImmuneRACE study and from roughly 1,300 subjects provided by 6 global collaborators. Nearly every sample came with metadata listing a de-identified subject ID, COVID-19 status, age in years and sex. Where available, HLA class I and class II types were taken from metadata supplied by the sample provider and were not determined by assay-based typing. Broad study findings and their caveats: How much clinical and demographic metadata was included differed by source and by participant, and the metadata was provided uncurated.

Whole blood was collected in K2EDTA tubes by collaborating institutions according to the institutions' own protocols. For TCRbeta analysis, collaborator samples were shipped as frozen whole blood, as isolated PBMCs, or as DNA extracted from either sample type. TCRbeta CDR3 regions were amplified from genomic DNA using the immunoSEQ Assay, a bias-controlled multiplex PCR. The paper's processing steps were these. The number of nucleated cells in each sample was estimated by amplification of reference gene primers within the assay. Sequence reads were collapsed and filtered to measure the absolute abundance of every unique TCRbeta CDR3 rearrangement. For each sample, productive Simpson clonality was calculated as the square root of Simpson's diversity index over productive rearrangements. TCRdb provides this immuneACCESS table in a form limited to in-frame rearrangements. Some clones are lacking; in checked studies, under half of them reflect an unresolved V gene, and why the rest are absent is not known. The DNA gave D and trimming, while V, J and clone size come from that table. Counted in this sample were 200,000 to 250,000 clones; 85% to 90% of them appeared once. The ten most abundant clones make up around 2.9% of the sample.

Sequences KGHDR (CDR1) and SFDVKD (CDR2) are obtained from the germline V gene. V is reduced by 4 bases and J by 4 bases, leaving a spacing of 10 bases between them. From its cysteine to its phenylalanine, the CDR3 spans 14 amino acids. Solely the CDR3 DNA is kept, with 42 bases framed from the first base. A remark on this clone: Its antigen is still unknown. Base qualities are not at hand, and no much larger clone is one base apart.

The chain employs TRBV24-1 and TRBJ1-5, and the D gene may be TRBD1, 6 bases matching. The sample comprised peripheral blood. This sequence was found in a woman aged 55-69 years with acute or convalescent COVID-19. The DNA sequence is as follows: TGTGCCACCAGTGACGCTGGACAGAATCAGCCCCAGCATTTT. Translated, this gives CATSDAGQNQPQHF.